This T cell receptor beta chain was identified in a study of blood T cell repertoires in COVID-19. Study overall: COVID-19 samples, acute and convalescent, were from the United States, Italy and Spain.

Profiling relied on immunoSEQ multiplex PCR, and the TCRdb table lists in-frame clones only, not all of them. Found here are 300,000 to 400,000 clones, roughly 90% of them singletons; the top ten hold approximately 3%. The sequence was obtained from a woman between 25 and 40 years old with COVID-19, enrolled during active disease. What was sequenced was peripheral blood.

The CDR3 nucleotides read TGTGCCAGCAGCTTGGGAGGGACAGGCTTCTACGAGCAGTACTTC. Translating gives CASSLGGTGFYEQYF. The chain links TRBV5-5 to TRBJ2-7; 8 nucleotides line up with TRBD1. CDR3 size: 15 residues. Per germline, CDR1 SGHKS and CDR2 YYEKEE (reference sequence). V lost 0 bases and J lost 3; bases outside the gene matches: 5.